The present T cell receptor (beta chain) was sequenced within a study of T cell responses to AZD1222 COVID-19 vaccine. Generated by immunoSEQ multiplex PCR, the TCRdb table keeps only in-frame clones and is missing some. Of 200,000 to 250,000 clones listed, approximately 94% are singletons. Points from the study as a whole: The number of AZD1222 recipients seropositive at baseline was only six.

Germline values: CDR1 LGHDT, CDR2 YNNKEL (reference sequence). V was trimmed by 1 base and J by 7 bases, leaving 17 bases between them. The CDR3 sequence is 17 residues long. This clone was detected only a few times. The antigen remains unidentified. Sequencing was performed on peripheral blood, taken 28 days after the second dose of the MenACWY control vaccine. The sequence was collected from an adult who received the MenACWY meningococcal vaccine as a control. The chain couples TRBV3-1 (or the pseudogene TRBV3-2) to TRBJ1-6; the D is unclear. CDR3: CASSQGAPPGWNSPLHF. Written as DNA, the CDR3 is TGTGCCAGCAGCCAAGGGGCCCCTCCAGGTTGGAATTCACCCCTCCACTTT.